A single sample gave rise to the 2 T cell receptor beta chains below, sequenced in a study of T-cell reconstitution after alpha-beta-depleted transplantation in children. TCRbeta library preparation incorporated unique molecular identifiers. Via MiXCR, TCRdb re-called the PCR reads, giving one row per CDR3 protein. The repertoire has approximately 300,000 distinct CDR3 sequences, more than 9% of them found once; the top ten carry 23%. Sequencing was performed on peripheral blood, taken 180 days after TCRalphabeta/CD19-depleted stem cell transplant. These receptors were obtained from a male patient aged 2 to 10 who had a stem cell transplant for chronic granulomatous disease, so the T cells may come from the graft donor.

The sample holds many counts of this clonotype. The chain is built from TRBV28 and TRBJ1-5; unclear D gene. The CDR3 runs 14 residues. Trimming removed 5 bases from V and 0 bases from J, with 8 bases in between. Germline V gene data show CDR1 as MDHEN and CDR2 as SYDVKM. The CDR3 protein is CASSPRPSNQPQHF. In DNA form, the CDR3 reads TGTGCCAGCAGTCCCCGCCCTAGCAATCAGCCCCAGCATTTT.

Many counts were recorded for this clonotype. This chain uses TRBV12-3 or TRBV12-4 with TRBJ2-1; no firm D call. Trimming shortened V by 7 bases and J by 2 bases, and 12 bases separated the two germline ends. The CDR3 consists of 14 residues. The CDR3 nucleotides are TGTGCCAGCAACTCGGGCGGAACCTACAATGAGCAGTTCTTC. Translated: CASNSGGTYNEQFF.